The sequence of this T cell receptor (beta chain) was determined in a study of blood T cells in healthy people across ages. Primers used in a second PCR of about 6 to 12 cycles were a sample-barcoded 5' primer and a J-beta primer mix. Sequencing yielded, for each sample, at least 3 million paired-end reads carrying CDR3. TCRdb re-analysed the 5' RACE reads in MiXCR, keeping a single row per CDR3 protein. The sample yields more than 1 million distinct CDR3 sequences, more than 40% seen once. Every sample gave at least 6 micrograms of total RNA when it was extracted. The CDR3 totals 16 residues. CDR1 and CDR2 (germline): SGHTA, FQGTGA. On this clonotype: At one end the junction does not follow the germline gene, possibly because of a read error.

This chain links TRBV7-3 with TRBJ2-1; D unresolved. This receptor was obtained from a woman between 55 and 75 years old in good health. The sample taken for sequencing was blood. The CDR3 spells CASSLTGRLVDNEQFF. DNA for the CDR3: TGTGCCAGCAGCCTAACTGGTCGGTTAGTGGACAATGAGCAGTTCTTC.